This T cell receptor beta chain was sequenced in a study of cytomegalovirus exposure and HLA in healthy donors. The CDR3 spans 13 residues. Germline loops: CDR1 MNHEY, CDR2 SMNVEV (reference sequence). V lost 2 bases, J lost 5 bases, and 9 bases lay in between. The donors were in the roughly 110-subject validation cohort; that cohort was separate from the approximately 730-subject first cohort. Some clones are missing from TCRdb's copy, which holds only in-frame ones; the method was immunoSEQ multiplex PCR. The sample comprises 150,000 to 200,000 clones, 84% of which are singletons, and 9.5% to 13% rests with the top ten.

The chain employs TRBV27 and TRBJ1-1; D gene unclear. This clonotype originated in a young man in good health and CMV-seropositive. Sequenced sample: PBMCs. CDR3 nucleotide sequence: TGTGCCAGCAGTTTAAAGCGAGGAACTGAAGCTTTCTTT. This codes for CASSLKRGTEAFF.